The 24 T cell receptor beta chains given below trace back to one sample, sequenced in a study of STAT5B mutations in CD4+ large granular lymphocyte leukemia. The repertoire was sequenced with immunoSEQ multiplex PCR; TCRdb's copy has only in-frame clones and lacks some. The table includes around 23,000 clones, roughly 82% detected once. The sequencing input was CD4+ T cells from blood buffy coats. These TCRs come from a human donor in good health.

This clone came up once. V and J are TRBV28 and TRBJ2-2, with 9 bases lining up with TRBD1. Germline V CDR1 and CDR2: MDHEN, SYDVKM. The V segment lost 6 bases and the J segment 4 bases; nucleotides outside the gene matches: 9. The CDR3 is 16 residues long. In DNA, the CDR3 is TGTGCCAGCAGAGATTCCGGGACAGGGTCCACCGGGGAGCTGTTTTTT. Its translation: CASRDSGTGSTGELFF.

The chain recombines TRBV7-3 with TRBJ2-3, with D unclear. The CDR3 contains 13 residues. Trimming shortened V by 5 bases and J by 6 bases, and 12 bases separated the two germline ends. Germline V gene data show CDR1 as SGHTA and CDR2 as FQGTGA. The CDR3 sequence is CASSKLGSDTQYF. CDR3 in DNA: TGTGCCAGCAGCAAACTGGGGTCTGATACGCAGTATTTT.

This clone has more than one count but fewer than ten. The chain uses TRBV6-6 and TRBJ2-7; tentatively, D is TRBD1 (6 bases). Trimming shortened V by 4 bases and J by 6 bases, and 16 bases separated the two germline ends. The germline V gene has CDR1 MNHNY and CDR2 SVGAGI (reference sequence). The length of the CDR3 is 14 residues. CDR3 sequence (DNA): TGTGCCAGCAGTTCCGGGACAACCGCCGGCGAGCAGTACTTC. Translation: CASSSGTTAGEQYF.

The chain uses TRBV28 and TRBJ1-2; D perhaps matches TRBD1 (5 bases). Germline CDR1 is MDHEN and CDR2 is SYDVKM. The CDR3 extends over 17 amino acids. V dropped 3 bases and J dropped 2 bases, with 19 bases sitting between them. CDR3 in DNA: TGTGCCAGCAGTTTCGGGGGTCCACGAAGGGGCAACTATGGCTACACCTTC. As protein: CASSFGGPRRGNYGYTF.

The gene calls are TRBV11-3 and TRBJ1-5, with D perhaps TRBD1 (5 bases). The CDR3 has 16 residues. Trimming pared 1 base from V and 8 bases from J, leaving 18 bases between. Germline V lookup: CDR1 SGHNT, CDR2 YENEEA. CDR3 coding DNA: TGTGCCAGCAGCTTAGCAAAAATCGAGGAGGGGAAGCCCCAGCATTTT. Translated: CASSLAKIEEGKPQHF.

This chain joins TRBV28 and TRBJ2-1; D gene unclear. The CDR3 runs 13 residues. Trimming cost V 6 bases and J 7 bases, with 13 bases left between them. Germline loops: CDR1 MDHEN, CDR2 SYDVKM. CDR3 coding DNA: TGTGCCAGCAGCCGATCGGTGGTGAATGAGCAGTTCTTC. Its protein is CASSRSVVNEQFF.

The V gene is TRBV5-4, the J gene TRBJ2-5; D unclear. Germline V gene lookup returns CDR1 SGHNT and CDR2 YYREEE (reference sequence). This CDR3 is 11 amino acids long. The V end was cut by 4 bases, the J end by 6 bases, with 7 bases between. The CDR3 nucleotides are TGTGCCAGCAGCAATAGCAAGACCCAGTACTTC. It specifies CASSNSKTQYF.

This chain links TRBV25-1 with TRBJ2-1; unclear D gene. This CDR3 is built from 12 residues. V lost 1 base and J 8 bases, leaving 6 bases between the germline ends. Germline CDR1 is MGHDK and CDR2 is SYGVNS. This chain's CDR3 is CASSESRHEQFF. CDR3 nucleotides: TGTGCCAGCAGTGAATCTCGGCATGAGCAGTTCTTC.

The V and J genes are TRBV9 and TRBJ2-3; D unclear. Per the germline V gene, CDR1 is SGDLS and CDR2 is YYNGEE. Trimming took off 1 base at V and 14 bases at J, with 20 bases between the two ends. The CDR3 consists of 14 residues. The CDR3 loop reads CASSVSQDLTPRYF. DNA for the CDR3: TGTGCCAGCAGCGTAAGTCAAGACCTCACCCCTCGGTATTTT.

The rearrangement links TRBV19 to TRBJ1-5; 8 bases agree with TRBD1. This CDR3 spans 15 amino acids. Germline CDR1 reads LNHDA; CDR2 reads SQIVND (reference sequence). V lost 4 bases and J lost 3; bases outside the gene matches: 5. The DNA for the CDR3 is TGTGCCAGTAGTACCGGGACAGGTCACAATCAGCCCCAGCATTTT. This translates into CASSTGTGHNQPQHF.

The V gene is TRBV7-9, the J gene TRBJ2-3; weak D call: TRBD1 (6 bases). From germline, CDR1 is SEHNR and CDR2 FQNEAQ (reference sequence). V dropped 4 bases and J dropped 3 bases, with 11 bases sitting between them. This CDR3 has 14 residues. In DNA form, the CDR3 reads TGTGCCAGCAGCTCCAGGGGTTTGACAGATACGCAGTATTTT. Amino acids: CASSSRGLTDTQYF.

This clone was seen just once. This chain joins TRBV7-2 and TRBJ2-7, with D maybe TRBD1 (5 bases). In germline, CDR1 is SGHTA, CDR2 FQGNSA. This CDR3 is built from 13 residues. Between the trimmed V and J ends, which lost 5 bases and 4 bases, there was a span of 12 bases. CDR3 DNA sequence: TGTGCCAGCAGCCGAGGACAAGATTACGAGCAGTACTTC. Its protein is CASSRGQDYEQYF.

The chain links TRBV4-1 to TRBJ2-3; the D gene is possibly TRBD1 (6 bases). CDR3 size: 16 residues. Germline V CDR1 and CDR2: MGHRA, YSYEKL. Trimming shortened V by 1 base and J by 0 bases, and 11 bases separated the two germline ends. The CDR3 DNA follows: TGCGCCAGCAGCCAAGCACCGGGGACAAGCACAGATACGCAGTATTTT. Translation gives CASSQAPGTSTDTQYF.

The rearrangement uses TRBV9 and TRBJ2-5; TRBD2 matches at 8 bases. The CDR3 totals 14 residues. The germline CDR1 and CDR2 sequences are SGDLS and YYNGEE. The junction had 6 bases not matched to a gene; V was cut back by 6 bases and J by 2 bases. The CDR3 DNA is TGTGCCAGCACCCCGGGAGGGGATCAAGAGACCCAGTACTTC. Translating it yields CASTPGGDQETQYF.

J is TRBJ2-1 and V is TRBV5-4, with 15 nucleotides matching TRBD2. The CDR3 has 17 residues. The V gene's germline CDR1 is SGHNT and CDR2 YYREEE (reference sequence). The V segment lost 3 bases and the J segment 6 bases; nucleotides outside the gene matches: 7. CDR3 DNA: TGTGCCAGCAGCTCGAGGACTAGCGGGAGGGACATCAATGAGCAGTTCTTC. It translates to CASSSRTSGRDINEQFF.

This chain uses TRBV28 with TRBJ2-7; tentatively, D is TRBD1 (6 bases). V was pared by 7 bases and J by 1 base, with 17 bases between. The CDR3 runs to 15 residues. The V gene's germline CDR1 is MDHEN and CDR2 SYDVKM. This CDR3 reads CASTPGQPNSYEQYF. The CDR3 coding sequence is TGTGCCAGCACCCCCGGACAGCCGAATTCCTACGAGCAGTACTTC.

The rearrangement joins TRBV5-4 to TRBJ2-5, with 13 nucleotides matching TRBD2. Losses at the gene ends were 4 bases for V and 4 bases for J; bases not matched to a gene: 4. This CDR3 is 15 amino acids long. CDR1 is SGHNT and CDR2 is YYREEE in the germline V gene (reference sequence). The DNA for the CDR3 is TGTGCCAGCAGCGGACTAGCGGGAGCTGTAGAGACCCAGTACTTC. Translating it yields CASSGLAGAVETQYF.

The J gene is TRBJ1-1, the V gene TRBV10-3; 9 positions match TRBD1. The CDR3 is made up of 14 amino acids. V was clipped by 6 bases and J by 7 bases; unmatched bases: 9. Germline V lookup: CDR1 ENHRY, CDR2 SYGVKD. CDR3 bases: TGTGCCATCAGCGAGGGACAGGGTTTTGGTGAAGCTTTCTTT. It translates to CAISEGQGFGEAFF.

The chain couples TRBV14 to TRBJ2-4, with D tentatively TRBD1 or TRBD2 (6 bases each). V dropped 1 base and J dropped 7 bases, with 8 bases sitting between them. This CDR3 has 13 amino acids. Germline CDR1 reads SGHDN; CDR2 reads FVKESK. CDR3 sequence reads: CASSQVGGNIQYF. CDR3 nucleotide sequence: TGTGCCAGCAGCCAAGTAGGGGGGAACATTCAGTACTTC.

This chain connects TRBV13 to TRBJ1-1; the D gene is possibly TRBD1 (6 bases). The V and J ends lost 5 bases and 1 base respectively, with 14 bases between them. The germline gives CDR1 PRHDT, CDR2 FYEKMQ (reference sequence). The CDR3 covers 15 residues. The CDR3 nucleotides read TGTGCCAGCAGCCCCAAGACAGGACCGAACACTGAAGCTTTCTTT. Its protein product is CASSPKTGPNTEAFF.

The chain carries TRBV19 and TRBJ1-1, with unresolved D. V was trimmed by 1 base and J by 1 base, leaving 7 bases between them. The CDR3 has 14 amino acids. In germline, CDR1 is LNHDA, CDR2 SQIVND (reference sequence). The CDR3 reads CASSIGVSNTEAFF. The CDR3 DNA sequence: TGTGCCAGTAGTATAGGGGTTTCGAACACTGAAGCTTTCTTT.

In its sample, this clone was seen once. V and J are TRBV2 and TRBJ2-1; 10 bases are a match to TRBD2. The CDR3 is 15 residues long. Germline values: CDR1 SNHLY, CDR2 FYNNEI. Germline trimming cut 2 bases from V and 6 bases from J; bases unmatched to any gene: 4. This CDR3 is CASSEWASGSNEQFF. Here the CDR3 DNA reads TGTGCCAGCAGTGAATGGGCTAGCGGGAGCAATGAGCAGTTCTTC. Supplemented by reference TRBV2 and TRBJ2-1, the full variable domain reads EPEVTQTPSHQVTQMGQEVILRCVPISNHLYFYWYRQILGQKVEFLVSFYNNEISEKSEIFDDQFSVERPDGSNFTLKIRSTKLEDSAMYFCASSEWASGSNEQFFGPGTRLTVL.

The chain employs TRBV5-1 and TRBJ2-2; perhaps D is TRBD1 or TRBD2 (6 bases each). Trimming shortened V by 2 bases and J by 5 bases, and 13 bases separated the two germline ends. Germline CDR1 is SGHRS and CDR2 is YFSETQ. The CDR3 runs to 15 residues. The CDR3 sequence: CASSFYGGTTGELFF. CDR3 bases: TGCGCCAGCAGCTTTTACGGCGGGACAACCGGGGAGCTGTTTTTT.

V usage is TRBV7-9 and J usage is TRBJ2-2, with no clear D. Germline values: CDR1 SEHNR, CDR2 FQNEAQ (reference sequence). V lost 4 bases and J lost 6, with 6 bases in between. The CDR3 covers 12 residues. CDR3 sequence: CASSWVPGELFF. CDR3 sequence (DNA): TGTGCCAGCAGCTGGGTTCCCGGGGAGCTGTTTTTT.